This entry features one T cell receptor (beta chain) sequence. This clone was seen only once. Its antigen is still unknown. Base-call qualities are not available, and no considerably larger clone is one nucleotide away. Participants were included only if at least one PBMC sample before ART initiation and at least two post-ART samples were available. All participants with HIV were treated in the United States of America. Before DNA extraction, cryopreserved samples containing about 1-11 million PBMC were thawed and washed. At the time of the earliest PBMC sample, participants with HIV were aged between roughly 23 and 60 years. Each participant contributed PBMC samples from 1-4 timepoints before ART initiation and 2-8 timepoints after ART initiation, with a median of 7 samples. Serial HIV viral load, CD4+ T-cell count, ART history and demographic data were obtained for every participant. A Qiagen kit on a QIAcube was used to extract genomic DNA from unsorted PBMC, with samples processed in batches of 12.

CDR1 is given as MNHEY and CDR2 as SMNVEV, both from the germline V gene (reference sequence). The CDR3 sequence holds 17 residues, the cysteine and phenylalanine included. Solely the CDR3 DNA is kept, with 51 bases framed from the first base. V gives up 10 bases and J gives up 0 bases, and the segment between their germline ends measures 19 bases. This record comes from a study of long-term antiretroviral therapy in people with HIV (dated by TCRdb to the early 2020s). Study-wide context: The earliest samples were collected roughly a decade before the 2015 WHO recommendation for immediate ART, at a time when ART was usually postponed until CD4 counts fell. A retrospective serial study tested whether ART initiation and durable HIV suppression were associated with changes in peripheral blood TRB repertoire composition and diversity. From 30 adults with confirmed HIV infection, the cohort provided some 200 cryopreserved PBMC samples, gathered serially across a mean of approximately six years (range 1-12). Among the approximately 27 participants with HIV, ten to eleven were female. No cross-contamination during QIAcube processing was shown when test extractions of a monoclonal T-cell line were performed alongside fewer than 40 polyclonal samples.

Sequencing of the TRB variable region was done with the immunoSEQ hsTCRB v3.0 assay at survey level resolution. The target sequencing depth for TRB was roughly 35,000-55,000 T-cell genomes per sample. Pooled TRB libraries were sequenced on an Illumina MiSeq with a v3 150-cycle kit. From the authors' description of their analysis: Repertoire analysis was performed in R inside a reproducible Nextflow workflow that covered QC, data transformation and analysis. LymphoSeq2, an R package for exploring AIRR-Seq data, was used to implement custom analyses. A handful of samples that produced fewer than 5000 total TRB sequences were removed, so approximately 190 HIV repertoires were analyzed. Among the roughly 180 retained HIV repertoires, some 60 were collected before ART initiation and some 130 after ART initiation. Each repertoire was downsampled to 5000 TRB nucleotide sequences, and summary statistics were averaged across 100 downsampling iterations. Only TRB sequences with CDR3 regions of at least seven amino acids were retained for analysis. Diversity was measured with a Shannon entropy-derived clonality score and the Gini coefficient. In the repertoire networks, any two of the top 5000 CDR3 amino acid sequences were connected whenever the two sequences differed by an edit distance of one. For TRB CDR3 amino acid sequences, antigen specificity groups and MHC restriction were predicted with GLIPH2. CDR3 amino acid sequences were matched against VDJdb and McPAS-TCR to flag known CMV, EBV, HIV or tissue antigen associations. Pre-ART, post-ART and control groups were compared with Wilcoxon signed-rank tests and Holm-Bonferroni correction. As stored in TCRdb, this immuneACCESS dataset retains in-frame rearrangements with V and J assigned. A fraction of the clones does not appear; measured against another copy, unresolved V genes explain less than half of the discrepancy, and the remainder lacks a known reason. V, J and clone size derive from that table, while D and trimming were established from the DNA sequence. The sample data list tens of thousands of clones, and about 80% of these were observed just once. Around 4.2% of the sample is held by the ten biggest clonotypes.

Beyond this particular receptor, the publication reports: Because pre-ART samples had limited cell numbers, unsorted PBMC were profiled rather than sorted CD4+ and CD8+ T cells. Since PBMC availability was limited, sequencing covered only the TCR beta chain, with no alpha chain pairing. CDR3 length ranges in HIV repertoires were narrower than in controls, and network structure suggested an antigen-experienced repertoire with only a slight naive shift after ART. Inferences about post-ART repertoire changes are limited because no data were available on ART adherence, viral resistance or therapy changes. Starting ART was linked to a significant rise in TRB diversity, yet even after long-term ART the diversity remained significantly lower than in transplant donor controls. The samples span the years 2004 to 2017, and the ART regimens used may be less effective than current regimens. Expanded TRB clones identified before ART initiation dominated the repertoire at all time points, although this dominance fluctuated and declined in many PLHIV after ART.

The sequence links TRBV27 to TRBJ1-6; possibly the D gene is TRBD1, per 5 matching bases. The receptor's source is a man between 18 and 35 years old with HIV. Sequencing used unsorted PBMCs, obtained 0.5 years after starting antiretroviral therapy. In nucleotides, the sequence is TGTGCCACCACCGAAGAGGGGCGGAGCTCCTATAATTCACCCCTCCACTTT. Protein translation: CATTEEGRSSYNSPLHF.